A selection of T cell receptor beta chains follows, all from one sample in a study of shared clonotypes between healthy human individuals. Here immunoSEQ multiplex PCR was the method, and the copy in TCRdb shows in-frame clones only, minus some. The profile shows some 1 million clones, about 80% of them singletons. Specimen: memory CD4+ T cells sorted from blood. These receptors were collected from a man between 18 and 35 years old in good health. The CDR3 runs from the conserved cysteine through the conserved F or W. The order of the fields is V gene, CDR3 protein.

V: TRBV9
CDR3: CASSVRLQETQYF

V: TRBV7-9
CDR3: CASSLDSPWSSPLHF

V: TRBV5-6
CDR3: CASSLRTVSMNTEAFF

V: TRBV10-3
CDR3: CATRLEEETQYF

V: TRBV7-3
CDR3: CASSLKKSGNTIYF

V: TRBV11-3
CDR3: CASSQRSGGADTQYF

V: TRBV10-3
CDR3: CAISELYATGYFNEKLFF

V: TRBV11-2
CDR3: CASGAFGQGTDTQYF

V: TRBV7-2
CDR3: CASSFWGRGDYEQYF

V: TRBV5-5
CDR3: CASSGYIQGHYEQYF

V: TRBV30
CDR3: CAWSKGASTDTQYF

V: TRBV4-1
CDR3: CASSQEHYGYTF

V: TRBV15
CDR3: CATSRDRQVQETQYF

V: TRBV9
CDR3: CASSVGASGTYEQYF

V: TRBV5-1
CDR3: CASSLEGSTTF

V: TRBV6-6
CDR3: CASRTGGRDNSPLHF

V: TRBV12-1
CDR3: CASSFAADCTQGYTF

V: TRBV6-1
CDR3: CASSRDIATNEKLFF

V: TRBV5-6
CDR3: CASSLLSSGRTYEQYF

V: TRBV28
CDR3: CASSSPGDGKNIQYF

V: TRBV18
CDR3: CASSPLRDSNQPQHF

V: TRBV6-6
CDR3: CASSLGMNTEAFF

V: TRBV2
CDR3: CASSTEGPAQPQHF

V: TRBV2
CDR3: CASSGTFSTDTQYF